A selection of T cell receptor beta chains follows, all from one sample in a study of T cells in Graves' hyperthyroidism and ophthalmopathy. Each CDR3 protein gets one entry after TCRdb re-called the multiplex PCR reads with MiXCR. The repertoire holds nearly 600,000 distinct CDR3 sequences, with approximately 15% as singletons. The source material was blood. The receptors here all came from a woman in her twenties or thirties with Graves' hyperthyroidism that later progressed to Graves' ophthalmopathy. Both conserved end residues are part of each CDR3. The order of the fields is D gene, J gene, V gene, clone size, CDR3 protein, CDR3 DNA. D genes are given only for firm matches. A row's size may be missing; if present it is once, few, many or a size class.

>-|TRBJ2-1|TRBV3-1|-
CASSPPFTRETQFF
TGTGCCAGCTCACCACCATTCACAAGGGAGACCCAGTTCTTC
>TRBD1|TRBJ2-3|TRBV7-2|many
CASSRDRGEADTQYF
TGTGCCAGCAGCCGGGACAGGGGGGAAGCAGATACGCAGTATTTT
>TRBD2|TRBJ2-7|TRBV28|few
CASGGGPLYEQYF
TGTGCCAGCGGGGGGGGTCCCCTATACGAGCAGTACTTC
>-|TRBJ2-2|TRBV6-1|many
CASSLQIAHAGELFF
TGTGCCAGCAGTTTACAGATAGCGCACGCCGGGGAGCTGTTTTTT
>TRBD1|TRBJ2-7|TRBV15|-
CATSGGQGTYEQYF
TGTGCCACCAGCGGGGGACAGGGGACCTACGAGCAGTACTTC
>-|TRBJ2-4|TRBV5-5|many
CASSQGTVNIQYF
TGTGCCAGCAGCCAGGGGACTGTAAACATTCAGTACTTC
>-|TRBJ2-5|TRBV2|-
CASSDISTVKGQETQYF
TGTGCCAGCAGTGATATCTCGACAGTGAAGGGCCAAGAGACCCAGTACTTC
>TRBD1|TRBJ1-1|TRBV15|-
CATRVGTGIMDGEAFF
TGTGCCACCAGGGTAGGGACAGGGATAATGGACGGTGAAGCTTTCTTT
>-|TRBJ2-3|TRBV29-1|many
CSVRRQTTDTQYF
TGCAGCGTCCGTCGGCAGACCACAGATACGCAGTATTTT
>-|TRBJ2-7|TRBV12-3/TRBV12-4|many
CASSSPPPAYEQYF
TGTGCCAGCAGTTCCCCGCCCCCGGCCTACGAGCAGTACTTC
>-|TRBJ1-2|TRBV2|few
CASSQYSGPLSNYGYTF
TGTGCCAGCAGCCAGTACAGTGGGCCGCTCTCTAACTATGGCTACACCTTC
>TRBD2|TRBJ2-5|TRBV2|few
CASKPSGWTQYF
TGTGCCAGCAAACCTAGCGGGTGGACCCAGTACTTC
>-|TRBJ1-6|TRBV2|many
CASRAGYNSPLHF
TGTGCCAGCAGGGCAGGCTATAATTCACCCCTCCACTTT
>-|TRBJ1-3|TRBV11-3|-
CASSQDLPSSGNTIYF
TGTGCCAGCAGCCAAGATTTGCCGTCCTCTGGAAACACCATATATTTT
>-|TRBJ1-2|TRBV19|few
CASSTREGNYGYTF
TGTGCCAGTAGTACCAGGGAGGGTAACTATGGCTACACCTTC
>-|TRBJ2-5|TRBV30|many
CAGVGETQYF
TGTGCCGGAGTAGGCGAGACCCAGTACTTC
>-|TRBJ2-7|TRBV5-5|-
CASSLVAVPPYEQYF
TGTGCCAGCAGCTTGGTAGCAGTACCACCCTACGAGCAGTACTTC
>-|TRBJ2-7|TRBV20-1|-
CSASVRGVQGEQYF
TGCAGTGCTTCCGTCCGAGGAGTTCAGGGCGAGCAGTACTTC
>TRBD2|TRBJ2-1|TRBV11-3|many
CASSLDRTSGRSYNEQFF
TGTGCCAGCAGCTTAGACCGGACTAGCGGGAGATCCTACAATGAGCAGTTCTTC
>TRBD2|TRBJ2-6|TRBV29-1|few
CSVGGTIPSGANVLTF
TGCAGCGTTGGGGGGACTATACCCTCTGGGGCCAACGTCCTGACTTTC
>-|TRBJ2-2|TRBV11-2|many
CASSLSLAIGGTGELFF
TGTGCCAGCAGCTTAAGTCTAGCTATCGGCGGCACCGGGGAGCTGTTTTTT
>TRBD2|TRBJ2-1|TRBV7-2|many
CASSLRGLAGSEQFF
TGTGCCAGCAGCCTTAGAGGACTAGCGGGAAGTGAGCAGTTCTTC
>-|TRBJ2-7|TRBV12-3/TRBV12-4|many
CASSPGGNYEQYF
TGTGCCAGCAGTCCAGGGGGGAACTACGAGCAGTACTTC
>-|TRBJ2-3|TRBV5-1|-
CASSSTDRFFNTQYF
TGCGCCAGCAGCTCTACTGACAGATTCTTCAATACGCAGTATTTT
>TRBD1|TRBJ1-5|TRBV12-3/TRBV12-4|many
CASSFDRDDQPQHF
TGTGCCAGCAGTTTTGACAGGGACGATCAGCCCCAGCATTTT
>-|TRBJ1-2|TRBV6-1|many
CASVGHRDYGYTF
TGTGCCAGCGTTGGCCACAGGGACTATGGCTACACCTTC
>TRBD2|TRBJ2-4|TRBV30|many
CAWSVETSGKRNIQYF
TGTGCCTGGAGTGTCGAGACTAGCGGGAAGCGAAACATTCAGTACTTC
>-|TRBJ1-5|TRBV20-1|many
CSAWTSDQPQHF
TGCAGTGCCTGGACCAGCGATCAGCCCCAGCATTTT
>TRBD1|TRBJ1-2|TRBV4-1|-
CASSQTGTEHNYGYTF
TGCGCCAGCAGCCAAACCGGGACAGAGCATAACTATGGCTACACCTTC
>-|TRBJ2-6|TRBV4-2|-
CASSLPPGEQSSGANVLTF
TGTGCCAGCAGCCTCCCTCCGGGGGAGCAGAGCTCTGGGGCCAACGTCCTGACTTTC
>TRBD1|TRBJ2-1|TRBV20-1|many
CSARAPGTGSSYNEQFF
TGCAGTGCTAGGGCTCCCGGGACAGGTAGCTCCTACAATGAGCAGTTCTTC
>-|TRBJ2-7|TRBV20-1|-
CRRDLPSSYEQYF
TGCAGGAGGGACCTACCGAGCTCCTACGAGCAGTACTTC
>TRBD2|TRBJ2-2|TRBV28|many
CASSTFSGRSTGELFF
TGTGCCAGCAGTACATTTAGCGGGAGAAGTACTGGGGAGCTGTTTTTT
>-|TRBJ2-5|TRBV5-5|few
CASSLDSGWETQYF
TGTGCCAGCAGCTTGGATTCAGGCTGGGAGACCCAGTACTTC
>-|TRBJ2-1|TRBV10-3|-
CAIRPEAPDEQFF
TGTGCCATCAGACCGGAAGCCCCCGATGAGCAGTTCTTC
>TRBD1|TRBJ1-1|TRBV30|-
CAWHPGQGKTEAFF
TGTGCCTGGCATCCCGGACAGGGAAAAACTGAAGCTTTCTTT
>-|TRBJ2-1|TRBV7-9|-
CAFRVARNEQFF
TGTGCCTTCCGTGTGGCCAGGAATGAGCAGTTCTTC
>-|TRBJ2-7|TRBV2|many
CAGRVRGYEQYF
TGTGCCGGGCGGGTTAGGGGGTACGAGCAGTACTTC
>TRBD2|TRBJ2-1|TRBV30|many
CAKTSGRPNEQFF
TGTGCCAAAACTAGCGGGAGACCCAATGAGCAGTTCTTC
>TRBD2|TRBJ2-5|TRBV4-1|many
CASSQPAGTSVQETQYF
TGCGCCAGCAGCCAACCCGCCGGGACTAGCGTCCAAGAGACCCAGTACTTC
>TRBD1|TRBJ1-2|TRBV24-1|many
CATRPNRGAYGYTF
TGTGCCACCAGGCCCAACAGGGGCGCCTATGGCTACACCTTC
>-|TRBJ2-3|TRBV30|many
CACGRGDTQYF
TGTGCCTGCGGAAGGGGGGATACGCAGTATTTT
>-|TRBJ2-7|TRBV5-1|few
CASSSNPGSPYEQYF
TGCGCCAGCAGCTCCAACCCCGGGAGTCCATACGAGCAGTACTTC
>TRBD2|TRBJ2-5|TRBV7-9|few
CASSSGLAGAETQYF
TGTGCCAGCAGTTCCGGACTAGCGGGAGCAGAGACCCAGTACTTC
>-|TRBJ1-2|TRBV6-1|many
CASSSTGTLGYGYTF
TGTGCCAGCAGTTCCACCGGGACGCTGGGCTATGGCTACACCTTC
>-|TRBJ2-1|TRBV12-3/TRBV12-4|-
CASRISFRRKDTLNEQFF
TGTGCCAGCAGGATAAGTTTTCGGAGAAAGGACACTCTGAATGAGCAGTTCTTC
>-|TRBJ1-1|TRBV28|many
CASSTPGHLNTEAFF
TGTGCCAGCAGCACCCCAGGGCACCTGAACACTGAAGCTTTCTTT
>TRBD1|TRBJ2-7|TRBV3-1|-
CASSQGPQTGADSYEQYF
TGTGCCAGCAGCCAAGGGCCTCAAACAGGGGCGGACTCCTACGAGCAGTACTTC
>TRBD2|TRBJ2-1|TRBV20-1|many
CSAYGGLPNNEQFF
TGCAGTGCCTACGGGGGACTACCAAACAATGAGCAGTTCTTC
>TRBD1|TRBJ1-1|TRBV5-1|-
CASSYGQGGGVTEAFF
TGCGCCAGCAGCTACGGACAGGGAGGGGGTGTCACTGAAGCTTTCTTT
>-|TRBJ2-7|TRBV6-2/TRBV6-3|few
CASIPTRSGSYEQYF
TGTGCCAGCATCCCCACCCGTTCGGGATCCTACGAGCAGTACTTC
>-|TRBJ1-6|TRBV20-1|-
CSATDTDQALHF
TGCAGTGCAACGGACACGGATCAGGCCCTCCACTTT
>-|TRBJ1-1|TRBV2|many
CASSEAGGLVEAFF
TGTGCCAGCAGTGAAGCTGGTGGGTTGGTTGAAGCTTTCTTT
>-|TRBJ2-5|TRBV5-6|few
CASSFPLRGPGETQYF
TGTGCCAGCAGCTTCCCCCTCAGGGGCCCGGGGGAGACCCAGTACTTC
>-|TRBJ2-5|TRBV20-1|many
CSARDPGRDQETQYF
TGCAGTGCTAGAGATCCGGGACGGGACCAAGAGACCCAGTACTTC
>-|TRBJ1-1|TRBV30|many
CAWRPRGMNTEAFF
TGTGCCTGGAGACCCCGAGGAATGAACACTGAAGCTTTCTTT
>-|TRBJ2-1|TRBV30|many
CAWSTLSTYNEQFF
TGTGCCTGGAGTACCCTATCGACCTACAATGAGCAGTTCTTC